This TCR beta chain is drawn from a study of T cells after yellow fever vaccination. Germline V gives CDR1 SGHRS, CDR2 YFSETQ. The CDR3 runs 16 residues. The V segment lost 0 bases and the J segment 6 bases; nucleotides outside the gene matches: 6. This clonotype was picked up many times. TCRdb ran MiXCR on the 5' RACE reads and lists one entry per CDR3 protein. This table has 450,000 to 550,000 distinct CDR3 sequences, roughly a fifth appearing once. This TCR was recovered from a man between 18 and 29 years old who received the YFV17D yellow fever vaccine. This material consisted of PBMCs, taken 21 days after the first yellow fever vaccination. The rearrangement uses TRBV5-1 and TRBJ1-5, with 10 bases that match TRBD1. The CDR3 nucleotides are TGCGCCAGCAGCTTGGACGGGACAGGGGTCGGTCAGCCCCAGCATTTT. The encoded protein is CASSLDGTGVGQPQHF.